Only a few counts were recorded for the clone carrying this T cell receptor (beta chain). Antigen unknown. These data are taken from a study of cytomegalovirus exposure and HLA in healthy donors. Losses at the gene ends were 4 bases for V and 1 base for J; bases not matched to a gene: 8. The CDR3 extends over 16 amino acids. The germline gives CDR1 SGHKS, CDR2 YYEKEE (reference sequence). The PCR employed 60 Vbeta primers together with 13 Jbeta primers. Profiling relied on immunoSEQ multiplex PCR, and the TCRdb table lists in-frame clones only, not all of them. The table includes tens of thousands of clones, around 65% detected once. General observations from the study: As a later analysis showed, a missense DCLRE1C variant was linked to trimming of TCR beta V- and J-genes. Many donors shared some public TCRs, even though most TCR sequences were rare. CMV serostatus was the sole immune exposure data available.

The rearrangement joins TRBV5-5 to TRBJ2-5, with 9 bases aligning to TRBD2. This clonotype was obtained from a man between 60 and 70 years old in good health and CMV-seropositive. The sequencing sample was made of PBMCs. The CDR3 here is CASSLGLASPQETQYF. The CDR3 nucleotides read TGTGCCAGCAGCCTTGGACTAGCGTCACCCCAAGAGACCCAGTACTTC.